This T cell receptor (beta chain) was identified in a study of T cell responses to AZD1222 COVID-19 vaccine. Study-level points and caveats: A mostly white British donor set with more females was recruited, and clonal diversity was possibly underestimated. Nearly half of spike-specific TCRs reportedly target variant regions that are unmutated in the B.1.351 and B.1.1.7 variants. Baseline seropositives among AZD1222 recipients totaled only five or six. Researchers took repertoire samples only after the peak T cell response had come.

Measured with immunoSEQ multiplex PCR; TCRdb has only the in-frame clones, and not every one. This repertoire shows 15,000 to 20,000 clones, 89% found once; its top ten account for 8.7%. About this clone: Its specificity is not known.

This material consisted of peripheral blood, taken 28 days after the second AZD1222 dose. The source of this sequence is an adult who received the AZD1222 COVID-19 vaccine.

CDR3 nucleotide sequence: TGCAGTGCTAGCAATGAGCAGTTCTTC. Translated, it gives CSASNEQFF. The rearrangement links TRBV20-1 to TRBJ2-1, with D uncertain. Germline V gene data show CDR1 as DFQATT and CDR2 as SNEGSKA (reference sequence). Trimming left V 3 bases short and J 6 bases short, with 0 bases between. CDR3 size: 9 residues.